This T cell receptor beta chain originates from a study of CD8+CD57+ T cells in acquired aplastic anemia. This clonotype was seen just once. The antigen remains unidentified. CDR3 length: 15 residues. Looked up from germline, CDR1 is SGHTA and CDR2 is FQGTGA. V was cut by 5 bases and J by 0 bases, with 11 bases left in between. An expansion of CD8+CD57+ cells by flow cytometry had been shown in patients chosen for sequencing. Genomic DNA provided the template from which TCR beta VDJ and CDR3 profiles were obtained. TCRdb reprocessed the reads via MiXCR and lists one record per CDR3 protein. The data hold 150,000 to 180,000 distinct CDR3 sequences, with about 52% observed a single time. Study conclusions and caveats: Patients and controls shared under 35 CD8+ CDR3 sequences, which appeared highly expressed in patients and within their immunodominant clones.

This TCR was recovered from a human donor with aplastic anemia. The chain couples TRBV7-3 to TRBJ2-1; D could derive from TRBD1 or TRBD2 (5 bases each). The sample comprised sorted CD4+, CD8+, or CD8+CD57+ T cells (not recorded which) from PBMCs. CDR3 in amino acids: CASSRGRSSYNEQFF. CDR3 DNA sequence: TGTGCCAGCAGCCGGGGACGGAGCTCCTACAATGAGCAGTTCTTC. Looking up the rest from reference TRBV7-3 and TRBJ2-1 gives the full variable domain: GAGVSQTPSNKVTEKGKYVELRCDPISGHTALYWYRQSLGQGPEFLIYFQGTGAADDSGLPNDRFFAVRPEGSVSTLKIQRTERGDSAVYLCASSRGRSSYNEQFFGPGTRLTVL.